The TCR beta chain under discussion was sequenced for a study of T cells in tumors and immune-related adverse events (dated by TCRdb to the early 2020s). CDR3 length: 18 amino acids, cysteine to phenylalanine. CDR3 DNA only is kept here, 54 bases in frame from base 1. The germline V gene specifies SGHRS as CDR1 and YFSETQ as CDR2. Trimming costs V 0 bases and J 3 bases, and their ends lie 20 bases apart. Using the immunoSEQ assay, the TCR beta locus was amplified and sequenced, producing bulk TCR Vbeta CDR3 data. In the paper's pipeline: CDR3s were excluded if they were non-productive, were shorter than 7 amino acids, or did not start with C or end with F/W. Only specimens with at least 1000 reads were analysed, and clonotypes were defined at the amino acid level. Clonality was computed as 1 minus Pielou's evenness. Library sizes were equalized by abundance-weighted random subsampling with replacement, which was repeated 100 times so that 95% confidence intervals could be reported. Repertoire overlap was quantified with the Morisita overlap index, and the top 40 clones per specimen were checked for overlap with the irAE. The table was pulled from immuneACCESS by TCRdb, which kept in-frame rearrangements only. Such tables lose some clones; where checked, under half of the loss comes from unresolved V genes, and the rest has no known cause. V and J calls and clone size are as listed in that table; D and trimming were resolved from the DNA. For this sample the table gives around 10,000 clones, of which about 90% were detected only once. Jointly, the top ten make up more than 1.4% of the sample.

With regard to this clone: Its antigen is currently not known. The sample holds no much larger clone one base away, and base qualities are not on file.

The treatment or condition label on this specimen signifies: nivolumab (PD-1 blockade) given before sampling. The DNeasy Blood and Tissue Kit was used to extract DNA from the formalin-fixed paraffin-embedded specimens. The chain is assembled from TRBV5-1 and TRBJ2-3, with the D segment identity uncertain. This receptor was taken from a female donor with metastatic renal cell carcinoma. The sample in question was lymph node tissue, obtained from a patient treated with anti-PD-1 therapy. The DNA is as follows: TGCGCCAGCAGCTTGGACGGCCCTGCCGGAGATAGGACAGATACGCAGTATTTT. Protein translation: CASSLDGPAGDRTDTQYF.